The 21 T cell receptor beta chains below come from one sample, sequenced in a study of cytomegalovirus exposure and HLA in healthy donors. Both 60 Vbeta primers and 13 Jbeta primers went into the PCR. Using immunoSEQ multiplex PCR, the repertoire was profiled, and TCRdb retains in-frame clones only, with some absent. The profile covers roughly 110,000 clones, with about 74% appearing a single time and 14% taken by the ten largest. The sequenced sample consisted of PBMCs. These TCRs come from a woman in her thirties or forties in good health and CMV-seropositive.

V and J are TRBV6-5 and TRBJ2-7; a weak D match, TRBD1 (5 bases). The germline V gene has CDR1 MNHEY and CDR2 SVGAGI. CDR3 size: 14 residues. Trimming shortened V by 7 bases and J by 6 bases, and 19 bases separated the two germline ends. The CDR3 loop is CASKTGQGRGEQYF. CDR3 bases: TGTGCCAGCAAAACTGGTCAGGGTCGCGGCGAGCAGTACTTC.

This clone was found once. The CDR3 protein is CASSQTSGGPQETQYF. In DNA form, the CDR3 reads TGTGCCAGCAGTCAGACTAGCGGGGGACCCCAAGAGACCCAGTACTTC. The chain recombines TRBV27 with TRBJ2-5; 12 bases match TRBD2. This CDR3 spans 16 amino acids. Germline CDR1 and CDR2: MNHEY and SMNVEV (reference sequence). The junction had 5 bases not matched to a gene; V was cut back by 5 bases and J by 1 base.

The gene calls are TRBV5-6 and TRBJ2-2; D may be TRBD2 (7 bases). Trimming removed 1 base at V and 6 bases at J, with 16 bases between. The CDR3 totals 16 residues. Germline V gene data show CDR1 as SGHDT and CDR2 as YYEEEE. The CDR3 loop reads CASSLLGGGAPGELFF. The CDR3 DNA reads TGTGCCAGCAGCTTGCTCGGTGGGGGGGCCCCCGGGGAGCTGTTTTTT.

The chain uses TRBV18 and TRBJ2-3, with 9 bases aligning to TRBD2. CDR3 size: 16 residues. Germline trimming cut 6 bases from V and 2 bases from J; bases unmatched to any gene: 9. The germline V gene has CDR1 KGHSH and CDR2 LQKENI. This CDR3 reads CASSRIQRGATDTQYF. For the CDR3, the DNA is TGTGCCAGCTCTCGAATCCAGCGGGGGGCCACAGATACGCAGTATTTT. The whole variable domain, remainder taken from reference TRBV18 and TRBJ2-3, is NAGVMQNPRHLVRRRGQEARLRCSPMKGHSHVYWYRQLPEEGLKFMVYLQKENIIDESGMPKERFSAEFPKEGPSILRIQQVVRGDSAAYFCASSRIQRGATDTQYFGPGTRLTVL.

V and J are TRBV25-1 and TRBJ2-2; 7 nucleotides match TRBD1. J lost 4 bases, V lost 8 bases, and 7 bases had no gene match. From germline, CDR1 is MGHDK and CDR2 SYGVNS. The CDR3 consists of 14 residues. The CDR3: CASGDRVGTGELFF. CDR3 bases: TGTGCCAGCGGAGACAGGGTTGGCACCGGGGAGCTGTTTTTT.

The chain employs TRBV30 and TRBJ1-1, with D uncertain. The CDR3 has 13 residues. V was pared by 1 base and J by 1 base, with 7 bases between. Per germline, CDR1 GTSNPN and CDR2 SVGIG (reference sequence). As DNA, the CDR3 is TGTGCCTGGAGTGAACAGACGAACACTGAAGCTTTCTTT. Encoded protein: CAWSEQTNTEAFF.

This chain connects TRBV29-1 to TRBJ1-4, with unresolved D. CDR3 length equals 13 residues. V dropped 1 base and J dropped 8 bases, with 11 bases sitting between them. CDR1 is SQVTM and CDR2 is ANQGSEA in the germline V gene. The CDR3 DNA is TGCAGCGTTGAAGGGGTTCAGGCCGAAAAACTGTTTTTT. It yields the protein CSVEGVQAEKLFF.

This clone was detected a few times. The chain carries TRBV7-2 and TRBJ1-3; the D is unclear. The germline CDR1 and CDR2 sequences are SGHTA and FQGNSA. The CDR3 length is 13 residues. V lost 5 bases and J lost 8, with 13 bases in between. CDR3 sequence (DNA): TGTGCCAGCAGCAAACTGGCCGGGGACACCATATATTTT. The encoded protein is CASSKLAGDTIYF. Full variable domain (remainder filled in from reference TRBV7-2 and TRBJ1-3): GAGVSQSPSNKVTEKGKDVELRCDPISGHTALYWYRQSLGQGLEFLIYFQGNSAPDKSGLPSDRFSAERTGGSVSTLTIQRTQQEDSAVYLCASSKLAGDTIYFGEGSWLTVV.

The chain links TRBV11-2 to TRBJ2-2, with 7 nucleotides matching TRBD1. This CDR3 has 16 amino acids. Germline values: CDR1 SGHAT, CDR2 FQNNGV. The V and J ends lost 2 bases and 7 bases, in that order; junction bases with no gene match: 10. CDR3 DNA sequence: TGTGCCAGCAGCTTATTTACAGGGGTGGGGCACGGGGAGCTGTTTTTT. It specifies CASSLFTGVGHGELFF. The whole variable domain, filled in from reference TRBV11-2 and TRBJ2-2, reads EAGVAQSPRYKIIEKRQSVAFWCNPISGHATLYWYQQILGQGPKLLIQFQNNGVVDDSQLPKDRFSAERLKGVDSTLKIQPAKLEDSAVYLCASSLFTGVGHGELFFGEGSRLTVL.

The rearrangement joins TRBV18 to TRBJ2-2, with 10 bases matching TRBD1. This CDR3 region has 15 residues. After removal of 3 bases from V and 4 bases from J, the junction contained 2 bases not matched to a gene. CDR1 and CDR2 from the germline V gene are KGHSH and LQKENI. Written as DNA, the CDR3 is TGTGCCAGCTCACCGGGACAGGGGAGCACCGGGGAGCTGTTTTTT. This codes for CASSPGQGSTGELFF.

This clone was counted between two and nine times. The chain combines TRBV5-1 with TRBJ1-1; TRBD1 agrees at 9 bases. J gave up 5 bases and V 4 bases, and 6 bases lay outside the gene matches. The V gene's germline CDR1 is SGHRS and CDR2 YFSETQ. There are 14 residues in the CDR3. The CDR3 nucleotides read TGCGCCAGCAGCCCGTCGACAGGGGGGACTGAAGCTTTCTTT. Amino acids: CASSPSTGGTEAFF. The whole variable domain, remainder taken from reference TRBV5-1 and TRBJ1-1, is KAGVTQTPRYLIKTRGQQVTLSCSPISGHRSVSWYQQTPGQGLQFLFEYFSETQRNKGNFPGRFSGRQFSNSRSEMNVSTLELGDSALYLCASSPSTGGTEAFFGQGTRLTVV.

This clone showed up just once. The chain employs TRBV18 and TRBJ2-2; D call uncertain. The CDR3 is 14 residues long. The ends were cut back, 0 bases at V and 3 bases at J, with 5 bases in the middle. Germline V gene sequence: CDR1 KGHSH, CDR2 LQKENI. The CDR3 loop reads CASSPPADTGELFF. The CDR3 DNA reads as TGTGCCAGCTCACCACCGGCGGACACCGGGGAGCTGTTTTTT.

This clone was observed a handful of times. The gene calls are TRBV11-2 and TRBJ1-1, with 7 bases lining up with TRBD1. The CDR3 extends over 14 amino acids. Germline V gene data show CDR1 as SGHAT and CDR2 as FQNNGV. With V trimmed by 2 bases and J by 4 bases, 4 bases remained unmatched. The CDR3 protein is CASSLLPGGTEAFF. The CDR3 region has the DNA TGTGCCAGCAGCTTACTGCCAGGGGGCACTGAAGCTTTCTTT.

A few counts support this clone. This rearrangement joins TRBV5-6 to TRBJ1-1; tentative D call: TRBD1 (5 bases). V was cut by 4 bases and J by 5 bases, with 15 bases left in between. The germline gives CDR1 SGHDT, CDR2 YYEEEE. The CDR3 totals 14 residues. CDR3 in amino acids: CASSRGKPLTEAFF. The CDR3 bases are TGTGCCAGCAGCCGGGGGAAGCCGCTAACTGAAGCTTTCTTT. Complete variable domain (other parts from reference TRBV5-6 and TRBJ1-1): DAGVTQSPTHLIKTRGQQVTLRCSPKSGHDTVSWYQQALGQGPQFIFQYYEEEERQRGNFPDRFSGHQFPNYSSELNVNALLLGDSALYLCASSRGKPLTEAFFGQGTRLTVV.

The chain employs TRBV4-1 and TRBJ1-1; no clear D. Germline V lookup: CDR1 MGHRA, CDR2 YSYEKL. The CDR3 is made up of 13 amino acids. Trimming pared 4 bases from V and 0 bases from J, leaving 6 bases between. The CDR3 nucleotides are TGCGCCAGCAGCCTCAACTTGAACACTGAAGCTTTCTTT. This encodes CASSLNLNTEAFF.

The chain couples TRBV9 to TRBJ2-5, with D tentatively TRBD2 (6 bases). Trimming removed 4 bases at V and 5 bases at J, with 18 bases between. Germline-derived CDR1 and CDR2 are SGDLS and YYNGEE. This CDR3 region has 15 residues. In nucleotides, the CDR3 is TGTGCCAGCAGCCCAGGGACTCTCCAGCGGGAGACCCAGTACTTC. Protein: CASSPGTLQRETQYF.

This sequence joins TRBV29-1 and TRBJ2-1; a weak D match, TRBD1 (6 bases). This CDR3 spans 12 amino acids. V lost 7 bases and J lost 3, with 10 bases in between. Per the germline V gene, CDR1 is SQVTM and CDR2 is ANQGSEA. As DNA, the CDR3 is TGCAGCGCCGGGACACTCTACAATGAGCAGTTCTTC. Translation: CSAGTLYNEQFF.

The chain employs TRBV28 and TRBJ2-2; TRBD2 matches at 10 bases. V dropped 5 bases and J dropped 3; count of bases not matched to a gene: 6. This CDR3 comprises 16 residues. CDR1 MDHEN and CDR2 SYDVKM come from the germline V gene. CDR3: CASSPSGGVDTGELFF. The CDR3 nucleotides are TGTGCCAGCAGTCCCAGCGGGGGGGTGGACACCGGGGAGCTGTTTTTT.

This clone was counted only a few times. J is TRBJ2-3 and V is TRBV5-1, with 10 positions matching TRBD2. The germline gives CDR1 SGHRS, CDR2 YFSETQ. The ends lost 4 bases at V and 4 bases at J; junction bases unmatched: 12. This CDR3 region has 17 residues. CDR3 sequence reads: CASSPISSGGSSDTQYF. The DNA of the CDR3 is TGCGCCAGCAGCCCTATTTCTAGCGGGGGTTCATCAGATACGCAGTATTTT.

Of note for this clone: The missing conserved phenylalanine or tryptophan at the end of this CDR3 makes a read error likely. J is TRBJ1-6 and V is TRBV9, with D perhaps matching TRBD1 (6 bases). V was clipped by 0 bases and J by 7 bases, with 11 bases between them. CDR1 and CDR2 from the germline V gene are SGDLS and YYNGEE. CDR3 length: 15 residues. This chain's CDR3 is CASSVDNRENSPLHV. In nucleotides, the CDR3 is TGTGCCAGCAGCGTAGACAACAGGGAAAATTCACCCCTCCACGTT.

There are a few counts of this clone. V is TRBV5-4 and J is TRBJ1-2; TRBD1 might be the D (5 bases). Germline V gene lookup returns CDR1 SGHNT and CDR2 YYREEE (reference sequence). Deletions cut 1 base from V and 7 bases from J, with 11 bases between. This CDR3 contains 13 residues. The CDR3 region has the DNA TGTGCCAGCAGCTTGTTGGGGGGTGGTGGCTACACCTTC. This gives the protein CASSLLGGGGYTF.